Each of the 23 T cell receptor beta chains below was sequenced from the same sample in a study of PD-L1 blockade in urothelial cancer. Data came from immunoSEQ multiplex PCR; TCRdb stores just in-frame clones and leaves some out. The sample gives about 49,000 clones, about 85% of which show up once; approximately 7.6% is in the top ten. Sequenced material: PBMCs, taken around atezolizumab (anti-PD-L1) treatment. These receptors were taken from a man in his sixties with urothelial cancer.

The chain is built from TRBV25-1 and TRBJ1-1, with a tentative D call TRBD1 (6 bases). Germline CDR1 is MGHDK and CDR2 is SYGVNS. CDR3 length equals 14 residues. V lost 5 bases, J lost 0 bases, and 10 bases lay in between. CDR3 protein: CASSITGMNTEAFF. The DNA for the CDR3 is TGTGCCAGCAGTATAACAGGGATGAACACTGAAGCTTTCTTT.

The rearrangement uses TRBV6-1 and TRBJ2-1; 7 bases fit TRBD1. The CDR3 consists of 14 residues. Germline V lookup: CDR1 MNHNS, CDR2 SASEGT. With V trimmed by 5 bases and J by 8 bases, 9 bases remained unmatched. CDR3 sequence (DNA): TGTGCCAGCAGTTTACAGGGGATTCGGGATGAGCAGTTCTTC. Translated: CASSLQGIRDEQFF.

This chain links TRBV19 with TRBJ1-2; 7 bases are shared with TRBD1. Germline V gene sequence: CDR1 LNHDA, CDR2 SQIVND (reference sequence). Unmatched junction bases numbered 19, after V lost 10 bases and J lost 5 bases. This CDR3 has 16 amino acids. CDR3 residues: CATTPRDSRRSYGYTF. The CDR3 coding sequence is TGTGCCACCACCCCCCGGGACAGCAGACGCTCATATGGCTACACCTTC.

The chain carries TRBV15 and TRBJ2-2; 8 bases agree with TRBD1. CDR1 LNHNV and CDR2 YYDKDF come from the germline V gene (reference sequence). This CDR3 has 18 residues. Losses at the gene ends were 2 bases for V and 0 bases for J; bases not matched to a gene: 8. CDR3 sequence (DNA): TGTGCCACCAGCAGACTCTCTCAGGGGGCTACGAACACCGGGGAGCTGTTTTTT. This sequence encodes CATSRLSQGATNTGELFF.

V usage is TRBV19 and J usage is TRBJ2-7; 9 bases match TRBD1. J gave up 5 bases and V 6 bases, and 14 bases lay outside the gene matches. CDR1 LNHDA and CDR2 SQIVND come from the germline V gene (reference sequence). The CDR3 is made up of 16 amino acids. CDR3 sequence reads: CASSHQIGQGPHEQYF. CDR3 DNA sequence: TGTGCCAGTAGCCACCAGATAGGACAGGGGCCCCACGAGCAGTACTTC.

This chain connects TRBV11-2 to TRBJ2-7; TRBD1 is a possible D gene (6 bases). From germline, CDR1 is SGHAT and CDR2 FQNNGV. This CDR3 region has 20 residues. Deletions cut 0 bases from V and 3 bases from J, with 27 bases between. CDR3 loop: CASSLDLQGLSHLSYYEQYF. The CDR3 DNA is TGTGCCAGCAGCTTAGATCTACAGGGCTTATCCCATCTTTCCTACTACGAGCAGTACTTC.

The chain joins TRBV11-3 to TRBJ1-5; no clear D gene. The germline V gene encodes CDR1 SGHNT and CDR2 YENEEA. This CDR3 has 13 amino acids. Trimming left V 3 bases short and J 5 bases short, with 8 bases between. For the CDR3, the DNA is TGTGCCAGCAGCTTGACTATGGATCAGCCCCAGCATTTT. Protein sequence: CASSLTMDQPQHF. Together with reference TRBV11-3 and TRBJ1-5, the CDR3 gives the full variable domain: EAGVVQSPRYKIIEKKQPVAFWCNPISGHNTLYWYLQNLGQGPELLIRYENEEAVDDSQLPKDRFSAERLKGVDSTLKIQPAELGDSAVYLCASSLTMDQPQHFGDGTRLSIL.

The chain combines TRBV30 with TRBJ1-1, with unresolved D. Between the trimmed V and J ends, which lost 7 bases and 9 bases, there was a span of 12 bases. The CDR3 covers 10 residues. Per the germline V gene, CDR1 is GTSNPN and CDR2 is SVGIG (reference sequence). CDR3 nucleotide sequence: TGTGCCTTGCTAACAGCTCAAGCTTTCTTT. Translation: CALLTAQAFF.

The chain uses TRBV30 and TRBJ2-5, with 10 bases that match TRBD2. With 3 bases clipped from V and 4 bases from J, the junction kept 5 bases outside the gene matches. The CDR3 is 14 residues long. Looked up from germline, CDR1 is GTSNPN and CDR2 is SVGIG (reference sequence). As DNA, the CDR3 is TGTGCCTGGAGCCGATTAGCGGGGGGAGAGACCCAGTACTTC. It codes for CAWSRLAGGETQYF. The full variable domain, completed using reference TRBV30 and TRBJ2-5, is SQTIHQWPATLVQPVGSPLSLECTVEGTSNPNLYWYRQAAGRGLQLLFYSVGIGQISSEVPQNLSASRPQDRQFILSSKKLLLSDSGFYLCAWSRLAGGETQYFGPGTRLLVL.

CDR3 bases: TGCGCCAGCAGCTTGGTTTTTTCACAGGGCTCGGGCACCGGGGAGCTGTTTTTT. Its protein product is CASSLVFSQGSGTGELFF. The chain links TRBV5-1 to TRBJ2-2; maybe TRBD1 (6 bases). The ends were cut back, 0 bases at V and 4 bases at J, with 19 bases in the middle. Germline V gene sequence: CDR1 SGHRS, CDR2 YFSETQ. The length of the CDR3 is 18 residues.

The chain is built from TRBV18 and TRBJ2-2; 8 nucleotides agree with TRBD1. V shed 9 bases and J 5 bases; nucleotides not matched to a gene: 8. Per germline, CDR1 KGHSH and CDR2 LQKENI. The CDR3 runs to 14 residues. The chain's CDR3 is CASSGQELTGELFF. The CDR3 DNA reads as TGTGCCAGTTCGGGACAGGAACTGACCGGGGAGCTGTTTTTT. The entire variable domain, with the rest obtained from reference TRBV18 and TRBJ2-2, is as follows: NAGVMQNPRHLVRRRGQEARLRCSPMKGHSHVYWYRQLPEEGLKFMVYLQKENIIDESGMPKERFSAEFPKEGPSILRIQQVVRGDSAAYFCASSGQELTGELFFGEGSRLTVL.

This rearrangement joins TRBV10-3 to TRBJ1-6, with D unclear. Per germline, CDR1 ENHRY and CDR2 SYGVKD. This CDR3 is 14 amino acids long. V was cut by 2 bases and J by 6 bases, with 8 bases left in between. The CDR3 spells CAISEERSNSPLHF. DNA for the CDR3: TGTGCCATCAGTGAGGAACGGTCTAATTCACCCCTCCACTTT.

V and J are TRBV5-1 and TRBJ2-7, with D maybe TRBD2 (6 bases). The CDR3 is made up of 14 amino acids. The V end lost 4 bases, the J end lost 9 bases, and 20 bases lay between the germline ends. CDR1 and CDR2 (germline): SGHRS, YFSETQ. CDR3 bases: TGCGCCAGCAGCGATCGGGGAGGTTGGGCGTCGCAGTACTTC. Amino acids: CASSDRGGWASQYF.

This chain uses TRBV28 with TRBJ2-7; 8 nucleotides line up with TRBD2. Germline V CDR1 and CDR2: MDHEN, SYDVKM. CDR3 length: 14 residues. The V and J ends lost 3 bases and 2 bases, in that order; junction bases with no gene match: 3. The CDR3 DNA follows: TGTGCCAGCAGTTTGGCGGGGGGCCCCTACGAGCAGTACTTC. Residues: CASSLAGGPYEQYF.

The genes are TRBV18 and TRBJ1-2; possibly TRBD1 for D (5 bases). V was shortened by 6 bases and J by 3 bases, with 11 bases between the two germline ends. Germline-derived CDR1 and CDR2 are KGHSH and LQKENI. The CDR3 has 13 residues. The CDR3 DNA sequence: TGTGCCAGCTCGGAGGGGACGGACTATGGCTACACCTTC. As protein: CASSEGTDYGYTF.

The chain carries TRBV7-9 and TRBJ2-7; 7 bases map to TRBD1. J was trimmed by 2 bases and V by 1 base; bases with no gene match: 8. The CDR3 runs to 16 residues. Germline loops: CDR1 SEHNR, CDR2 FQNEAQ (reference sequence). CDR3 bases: TGTGCCAGCAGCTTAGGAGGGGGCAGGGTCACCTACGAGCAGTACTTC. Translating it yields CASSLGGGRVTYEQYF.

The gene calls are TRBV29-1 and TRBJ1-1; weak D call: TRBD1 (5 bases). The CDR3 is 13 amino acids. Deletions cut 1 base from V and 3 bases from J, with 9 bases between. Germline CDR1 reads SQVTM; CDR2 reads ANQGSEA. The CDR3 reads CSVEVRADTEAFF. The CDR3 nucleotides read TGCAGCGTTGAAGTCAGGGCGGACACTGAAGCTTTCTTT.

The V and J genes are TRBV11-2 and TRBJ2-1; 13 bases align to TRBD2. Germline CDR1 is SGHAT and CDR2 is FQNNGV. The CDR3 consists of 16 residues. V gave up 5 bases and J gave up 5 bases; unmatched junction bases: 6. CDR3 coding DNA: TGTGCCAGCAGCCCGCCGGGACTAGCGGGGAACAATGAGCAGTTCTTC. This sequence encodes CASSPPGLAGNNEQFF.

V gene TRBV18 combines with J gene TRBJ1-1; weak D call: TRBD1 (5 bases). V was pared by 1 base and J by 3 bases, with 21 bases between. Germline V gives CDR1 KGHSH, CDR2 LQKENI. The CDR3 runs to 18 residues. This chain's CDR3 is CASSPLPGTREMHTEAFF. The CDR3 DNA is TGTGCCAGCTCACCACTTCCCGGGACCCGGGAGATGCACACTGAAGCTTTCTTT.

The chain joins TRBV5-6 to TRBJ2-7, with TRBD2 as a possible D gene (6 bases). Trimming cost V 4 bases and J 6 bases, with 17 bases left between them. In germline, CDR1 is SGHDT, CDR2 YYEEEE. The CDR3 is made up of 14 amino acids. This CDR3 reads CASSPPTSLLEQYF. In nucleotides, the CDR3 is TGTGCCAGCAGCCCCCCTACTAGCCTACTCGAGCAGTACTTC.

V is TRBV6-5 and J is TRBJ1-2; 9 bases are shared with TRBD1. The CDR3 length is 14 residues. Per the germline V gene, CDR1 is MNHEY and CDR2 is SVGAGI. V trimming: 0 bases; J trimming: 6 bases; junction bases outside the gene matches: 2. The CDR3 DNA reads TGTGCCAGCAGTTACTCGAGGACAGGGGATGGCTACACCTTC. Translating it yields CASSYSRTGDGYTF.

CDR3 loop: CASSPPPGGPYEQYF. The CDR3 bases are TGTGCCAGCAGTCCCCCACCGGGGGGGCCCTACGAGCAGTACTTC. The chain uses TRBV28 and TRBJ2-7, with 8 bases identical to TRBD2. The CDR3 covers 15 residues. Germline CDR1 MDHEN, CDR2 SYDVKM. V lost 5 bases and J lost 2; bases outside the gene matches: 8.

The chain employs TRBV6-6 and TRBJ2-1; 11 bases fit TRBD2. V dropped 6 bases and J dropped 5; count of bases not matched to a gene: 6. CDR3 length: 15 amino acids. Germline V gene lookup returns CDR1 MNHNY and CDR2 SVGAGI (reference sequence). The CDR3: CASRPGTSGNNEQFF. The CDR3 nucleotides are TGTGCCAGCAGGCCCGGGACTAGCGGTAACAATGAGCAGTTCTTC.